This TCR beta chain was found in a study of blood T cell repertoires in COVID-19. CDR1 SGHTA and CDR2 FQGTGA come from the germline V gene. V gave up 4 bases and J gave up 5 bases, with 7 bases separating them. The CDR3 runs to 12 residues. Method: immunoSEQ multiplex PCR; TCRdb's copy keeps in-frame clones and lacks some. This sample carries approximately 220,000 clones, 85% of them seen once, and the ten largest clones take roughly a sixth. This chain connects TRBV7-3 to TRBJ2-3; D is ambiguous. The source of this sequence is a man aged 40-50 years who had recovered from COVID-19. Source material: PBMCs or T cells enriched from blood (not recorded which). CDR3 sequence: CASSSSGDTQYF. The CDR3 DNA is TGTGCCAGCAGCTCCTCAGGAGATACGCAGTATTTT.